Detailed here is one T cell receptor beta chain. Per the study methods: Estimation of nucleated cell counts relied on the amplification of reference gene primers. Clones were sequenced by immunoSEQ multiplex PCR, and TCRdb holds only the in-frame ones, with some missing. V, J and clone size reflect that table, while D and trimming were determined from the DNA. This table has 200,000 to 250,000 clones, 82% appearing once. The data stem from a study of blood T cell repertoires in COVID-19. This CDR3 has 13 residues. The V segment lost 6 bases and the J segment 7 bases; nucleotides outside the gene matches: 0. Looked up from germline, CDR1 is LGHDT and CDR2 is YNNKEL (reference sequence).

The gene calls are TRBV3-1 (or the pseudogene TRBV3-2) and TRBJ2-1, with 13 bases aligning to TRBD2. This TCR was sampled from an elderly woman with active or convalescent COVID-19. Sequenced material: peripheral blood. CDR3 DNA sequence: TGTGCCAGCAGACTAGCGGGAGGGAATGAGCAGTTCTTC. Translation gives CASRLAGGNEQFF.